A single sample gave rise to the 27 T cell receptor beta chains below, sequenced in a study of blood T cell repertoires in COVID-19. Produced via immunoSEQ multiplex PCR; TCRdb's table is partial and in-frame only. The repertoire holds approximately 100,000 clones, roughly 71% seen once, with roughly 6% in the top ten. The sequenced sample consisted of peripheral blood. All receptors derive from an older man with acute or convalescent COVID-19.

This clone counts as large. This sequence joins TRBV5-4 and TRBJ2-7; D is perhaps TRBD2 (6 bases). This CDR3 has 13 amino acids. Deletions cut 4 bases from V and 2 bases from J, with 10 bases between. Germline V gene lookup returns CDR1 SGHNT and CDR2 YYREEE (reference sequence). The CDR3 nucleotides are TGTGCCAGCAGCCTTAGCGGAACCTACGAGCAGTACTTC. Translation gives CASSLSGTYEQYF.

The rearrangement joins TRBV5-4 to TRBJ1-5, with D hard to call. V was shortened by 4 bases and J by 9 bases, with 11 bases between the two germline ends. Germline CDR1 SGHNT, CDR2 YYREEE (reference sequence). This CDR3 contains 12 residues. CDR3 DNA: TGTGCCAGCAGCGTAGACCGGGGGCCCCAGCATTTT. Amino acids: CASSVDRGPQHF.

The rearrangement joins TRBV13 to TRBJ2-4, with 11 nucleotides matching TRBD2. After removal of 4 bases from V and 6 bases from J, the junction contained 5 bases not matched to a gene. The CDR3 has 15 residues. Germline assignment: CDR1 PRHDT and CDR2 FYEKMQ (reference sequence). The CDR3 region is CASSSSLAGGNIQYF. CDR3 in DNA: TGTGCCAGCAGCTCATCGCTAGCGGGAGGAAACATTCAGTACTTC.

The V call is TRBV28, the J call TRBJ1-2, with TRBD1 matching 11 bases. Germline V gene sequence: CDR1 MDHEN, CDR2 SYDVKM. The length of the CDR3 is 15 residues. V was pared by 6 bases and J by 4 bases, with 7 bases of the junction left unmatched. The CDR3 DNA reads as TGTGCCAGCAGAGAGAGCGGGACAGGGGGCTATGGCTACACCTTC. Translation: CASRESGTGGYGYTF.

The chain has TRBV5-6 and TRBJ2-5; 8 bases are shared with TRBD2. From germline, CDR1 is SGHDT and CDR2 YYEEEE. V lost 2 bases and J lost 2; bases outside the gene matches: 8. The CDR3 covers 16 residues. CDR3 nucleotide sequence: TGTGCCAGCAGCTTCTTCATTAGCGGGATGCAAGAGACCCAGTACTTC. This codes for CASSFFISGMQETQYF.

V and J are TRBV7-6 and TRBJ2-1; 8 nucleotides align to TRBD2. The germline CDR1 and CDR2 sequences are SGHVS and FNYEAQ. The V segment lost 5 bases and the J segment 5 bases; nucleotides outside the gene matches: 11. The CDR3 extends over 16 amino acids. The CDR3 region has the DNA TGTGCCAGCAGCCCCGCCGGCAAGCGGGGGAACAATGAGCAGTTCTTC. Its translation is CASSPAGKRGNNEQFF.

CDR3: CASSSGSHGYTF. The CDR3 region has the DNA TGTGCCAGCAGCTCAGGATCCCATGGCTACACCTTC. The chain uses TRBV5-4 and TRBJ1-2; D is ambiguous. The length of the CDR3 is 12 residues. V was trimmed by 3 bases and J by 6 bases, leaving 9 bases between them. Germline CDR1 reads SGHNT; CDR2 reads YYREEE (reference sequence).

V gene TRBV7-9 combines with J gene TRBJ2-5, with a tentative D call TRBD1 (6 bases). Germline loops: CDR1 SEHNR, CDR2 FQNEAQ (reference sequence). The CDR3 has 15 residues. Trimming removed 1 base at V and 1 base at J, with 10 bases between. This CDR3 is CASSLVTGRQETQYF. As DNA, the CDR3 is TGTGCCAGCAGCTTAGTCACAGGGCGCCAAGAGACCCAGTACTTC.

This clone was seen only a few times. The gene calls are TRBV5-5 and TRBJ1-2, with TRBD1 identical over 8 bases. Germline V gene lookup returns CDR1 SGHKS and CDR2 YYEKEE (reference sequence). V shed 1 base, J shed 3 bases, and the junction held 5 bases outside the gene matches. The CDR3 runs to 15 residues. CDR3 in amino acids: CASSLFSGGDYGYTF. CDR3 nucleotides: TGTGCCAGCAGCTTGTTTTCAGGGGGCGACTATGGCTACACCTTC.

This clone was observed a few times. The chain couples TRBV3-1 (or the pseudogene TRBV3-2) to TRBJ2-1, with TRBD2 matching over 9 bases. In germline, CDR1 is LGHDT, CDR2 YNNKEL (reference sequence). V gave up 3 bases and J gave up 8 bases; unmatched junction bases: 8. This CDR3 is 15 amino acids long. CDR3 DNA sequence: TGTGCCAGCAGCCAGCGGGAGGGCCTTGGGGATGAGCAGTTCTTC. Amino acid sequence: CASSQREGLGDEQFF.

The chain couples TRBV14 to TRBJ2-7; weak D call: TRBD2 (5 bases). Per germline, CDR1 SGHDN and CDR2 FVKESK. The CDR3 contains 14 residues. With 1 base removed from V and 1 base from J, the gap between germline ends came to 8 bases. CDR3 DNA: TGTGCCAGCAGCCAAGGGAGCGGATCCTACGAGCAGTACTTC. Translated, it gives CASSQGSGSYEQYF.

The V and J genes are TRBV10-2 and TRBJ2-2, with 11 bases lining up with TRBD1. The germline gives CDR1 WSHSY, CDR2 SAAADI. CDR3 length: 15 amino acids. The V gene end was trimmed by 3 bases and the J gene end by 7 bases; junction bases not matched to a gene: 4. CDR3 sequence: CASSDRDRGYGELFF. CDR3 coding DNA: TGCGCCAGCAGTGACCGGGACAGGGGGTACGGGGAGCTGTTTTTT.

The CDR3 sequence: CASSWGRQNGYTF. The DNA for the CDR3 is TGTGCCAGCAGTTGGGGGAGGCAGAATGGCTACACCTTC. The chain uses TRBV11-2 and TRBJ1-2; weak D call: TRBD1 (5 bases). Trimming shortened V by 6 bases and J by 6 bases, and 14 bases separated the two germline ends. The CDR3 spans 13 residues. Germline V gene lookup returns CDR1 SGHAT and CDR2 FQNNGV.

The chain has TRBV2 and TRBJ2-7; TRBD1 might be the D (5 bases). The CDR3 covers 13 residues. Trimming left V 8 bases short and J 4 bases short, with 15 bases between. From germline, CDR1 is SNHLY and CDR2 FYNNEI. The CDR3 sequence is CASCRDSLYEQYF. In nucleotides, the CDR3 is TGTGCCAGCTGCCGAGACAGCCTTTACGAGCAGTACTTC.

CDR3 protein: CASGRQTNTGELFF. In nucleotides, the CDR3 is TGTGCCAGCGGACGACAGACGAACACCGGGGAGCTGTTTTTT. This chain joins TRBV6-5 and TRBJ2-2; a weak D match, TRBD1 (5 bases). The CDR3 is made up of 14 amino acids. Deletions cut 8 bases from V and 0 bases from J, with 10 bases between. CDR1 and CDR2 from the germline V gene are MNHEY and SVGAGI.

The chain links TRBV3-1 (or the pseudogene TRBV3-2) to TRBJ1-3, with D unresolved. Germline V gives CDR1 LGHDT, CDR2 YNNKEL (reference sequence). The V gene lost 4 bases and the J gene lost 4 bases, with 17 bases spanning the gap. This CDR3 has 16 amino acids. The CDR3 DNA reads TGTGCCAGCAGCCCCGAAGGCGGCAGAACCGGAAACACCATATATTTT. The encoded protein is CASSPEGGRTGNTIYF.

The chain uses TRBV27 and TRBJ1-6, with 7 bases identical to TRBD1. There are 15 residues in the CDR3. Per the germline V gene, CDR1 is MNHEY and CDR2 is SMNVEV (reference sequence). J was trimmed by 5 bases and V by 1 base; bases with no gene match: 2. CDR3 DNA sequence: TGTGCCAGCAGTTTATGGGGACAGAATAATTCACCCCTCCACTTT. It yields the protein CASSLWGQNNSPLHF.

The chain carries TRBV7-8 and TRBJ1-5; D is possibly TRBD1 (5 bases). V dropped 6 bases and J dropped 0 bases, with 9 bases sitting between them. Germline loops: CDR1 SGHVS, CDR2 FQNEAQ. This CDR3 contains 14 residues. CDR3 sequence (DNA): TGTGCCAGCAGGCAGACAGATAGCAATCAGCCCCAGCATTTT. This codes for CASRQTDSNQPQHF.

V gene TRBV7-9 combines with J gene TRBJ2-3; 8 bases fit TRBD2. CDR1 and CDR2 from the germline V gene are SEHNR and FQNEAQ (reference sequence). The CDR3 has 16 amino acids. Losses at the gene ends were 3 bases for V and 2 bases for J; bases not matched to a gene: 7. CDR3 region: CASSLVSGILTDTQYF. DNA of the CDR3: TGTGCCAGCAGCTTGGTTAGCGGGATCCTCACAGATACGCAGTATTTT.

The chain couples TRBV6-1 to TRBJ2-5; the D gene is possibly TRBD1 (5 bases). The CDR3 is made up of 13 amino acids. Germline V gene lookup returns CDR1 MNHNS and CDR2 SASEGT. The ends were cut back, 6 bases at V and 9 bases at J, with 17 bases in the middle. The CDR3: CASRKDTLEAQYF. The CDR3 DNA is TGTGCCAGCAGAAAGGACACCCTCGAGGCCCAGTACTTC.

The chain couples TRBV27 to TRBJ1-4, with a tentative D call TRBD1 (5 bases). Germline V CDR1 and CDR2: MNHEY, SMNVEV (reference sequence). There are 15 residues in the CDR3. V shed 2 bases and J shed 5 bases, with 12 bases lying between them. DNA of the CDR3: TGTGCCAGCAGTTTAAATCCGGCAGGGAATGAAAAACTGTTTTTT. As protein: CASSLNPAGNEKLFF.

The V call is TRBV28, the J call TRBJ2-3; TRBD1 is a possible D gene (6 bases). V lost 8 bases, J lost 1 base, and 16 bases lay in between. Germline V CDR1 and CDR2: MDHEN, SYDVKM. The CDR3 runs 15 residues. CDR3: CASGFRGVGTDTQYF. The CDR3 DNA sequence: TGTGCCAGCGGCTTCAGGGGTGTCGGCACAGATACGCAGTATTTT.

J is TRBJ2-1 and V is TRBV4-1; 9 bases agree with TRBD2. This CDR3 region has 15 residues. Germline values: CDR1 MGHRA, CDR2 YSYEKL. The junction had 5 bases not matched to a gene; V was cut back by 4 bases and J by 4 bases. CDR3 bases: TGCGCCAGCAGCCCTCCTAGCGGGGCATACAATGAGCAGTTCTTC. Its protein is CASSPPSGAYNEQFF.

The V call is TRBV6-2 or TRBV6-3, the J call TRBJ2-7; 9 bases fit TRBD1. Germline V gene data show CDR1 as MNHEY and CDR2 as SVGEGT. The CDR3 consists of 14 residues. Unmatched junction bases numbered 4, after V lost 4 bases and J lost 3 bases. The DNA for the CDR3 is TGTGCCAGCAGTTGGGGACAGGGCAACTACGAGCAGTACTTC. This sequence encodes CASSWGQGNYEQYF.

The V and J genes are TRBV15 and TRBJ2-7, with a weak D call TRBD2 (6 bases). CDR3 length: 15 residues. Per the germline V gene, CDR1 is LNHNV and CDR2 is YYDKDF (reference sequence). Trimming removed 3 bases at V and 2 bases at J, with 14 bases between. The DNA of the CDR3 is TGTGCCACCAGCAGGCTGACTAGTCCCCCCTACGAGCAGTACTTC. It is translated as CATSRLTSPPYEQYF.

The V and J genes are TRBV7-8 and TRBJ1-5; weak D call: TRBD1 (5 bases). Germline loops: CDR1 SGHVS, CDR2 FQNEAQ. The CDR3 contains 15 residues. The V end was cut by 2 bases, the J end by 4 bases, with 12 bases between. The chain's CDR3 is CASSLSVTDNQPQHF. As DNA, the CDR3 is TGTGCCAGCAGCTTAAGTGTGACAGATAATCAGCCCCAGCATTTT.

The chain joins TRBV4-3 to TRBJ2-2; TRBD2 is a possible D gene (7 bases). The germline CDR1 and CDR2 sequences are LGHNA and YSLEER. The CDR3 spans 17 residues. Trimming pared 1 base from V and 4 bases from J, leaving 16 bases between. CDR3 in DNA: TGCGCCAGCAGCCAAGGAGGGGGGGGCGCGAGCACCGGGGAGCTGTTTTTT. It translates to CASSQGGGGASTGELFF.